A selection of T cell receptor beta chains follows, all from one sample in a study of blood T cell repertoires in COVID-19. Using immunoSEQ multiplex PCR, the repertoire was profiled, and TCRdb retains in-frame clones only, with some absent. The profile shows 270,000 or so clones, around 87% of them singletons. The sample was peripheral blood. The receptors stem from an older woman with COVID-19, enrolled during active disease. CDR3s include the opening cysteine and the closing phenylalanine or tryptophan. Each record gives: V gene, J gene, clone size, D gene, CDR3 DNA, CDR3 protein. D genes are given only for firm matches. Some rows mark clone size as missing; the rest say once, few, many or name a class of expanded clone.

>TRBV19|TRBJ1-3|-|-
TGTGCCAGTAGTATATCCAGGGTGAACACCATATATTTT
CASSISRVNTIYF
>TRBV18|TRBJ1-1|-|TRBD1
TGTGCCAGCTCACCAGGGACAGGTATGAACACTGAAGCTTTCTTT
CASSPGTGMNTEAFF
>TRBV18|TRBJ2-7|-|-
TGTGCCAGCTCACCACAAGGGACACCCCTTGGGAGTGGCGAGCAGTACTTC
CASSPQGTPLGSGEQYF
>TRBV20-1|TRBJ1-4|few|-
TGCAGTGCTAGTGTGGGGGGGACAACTAATGAAAAACTGTTTTTT
CSASVGGTTNEKLFF
>TRBV6-5|TRBJ1-2|once|-
TGTGCCACCATCTCGTGGCAGAACTATGGCTACACCTTC
CATISWQNYGYTF
>TRBV7-9|TRBJ2-7|few|TRBD1
TGTGCCAGCAGCTTAGGGGCAAGGACAGGCGGATCCTACGAGCAGTACTTC
CASSLGARTGGSYEQYF
>TRBV3-1/TRBV3-2|TRBJ1-2|-|-
TGTGCCAGCAGCCAAGCCAGTGGGTCGGGGTATGGCTACACCTTC
CASSQASGSGYGYTF
>TRBV30|TRBJ1-5|-|TRBD1
TGTGCCTGGATGGCCGGGACAGGGAGAGTGGGCAATCAGCCCCAGCATTTT
CAWMAGTGRVGNQPQHF
>TRBV7-2|TRBJ1-5|once|TRBD1
TGTGCCAGCAGTCGACAGGGTTCCAATCAGCCCCAGCATTTT
CASSRQGSNQPQHF
>TRBV30|TRBJ2-1|-|-
TGTGCCTCGCAGGACAGCCAGGCCTACAATGAGCAGTTCTTC
CASQDSQAYNEQFF
>TRBV5-6|TRBJ2-1|-|-
TGTGCCAGCAGCTTTGGCAGAAAAAATGAGCAGTTCTTC
CASSFGRKNEQFF
>TRBV6-1|TRBJ2-7|-|-
TGTGCCAGCAGTGAATACTTCAGCAGGGAGGCCTACGAGCAGTACTTC
CASSEYFSREAYEQYF
>TRBV4-3|TRBJ1-5|-|-
TGCGCCAGCAGCCAAGACAGTTTTTTAAATCAGCCCCAGCATTTT
CASSQDSFLNQPQHF
>TRBV11-3|TRBJ2-7|-|TRBD1
TGTGCCAGCAGCTTAGGTCCTGGGACAGCCTACGAGCAGTACTTC
CASSLGPGTAYEQYF
>TRBV9|TRBJ1-3|-|-
TGTGCCAGCAGCGTAGGGGCCACCCCAGTCTCTGGAAACACCATATATTTT
CASSVGATPVSGNTIYF
>TRBV3-1/TRBV3-2|TRBJ2-7|-|-
TGTGCCAGCAGCCACAGGCCCCTCTACGAGCAGTACTTC
CASSHRPLYEQYF
>TRBV27|TRBJ1-2|-|-
TGTGCCAGCAGGACGGGGGGCAACTATGGCTACACCTTC
CASRTGGNYGYTF
>TRBV10-3|TRBJ1-2|-|TRBD1
TGTGCCATCAGCGGTGACAGGGAGATAGCGAATGGCTACACCTTC
CAISGDREIANGYTF
>TRBV5-4|TRBJ1-1|-|-
TGTGCCAGCACCTTAAAGGGGTTGAACACTGAAGCTTTCTTT
CASTLKGLNTEAFF
>TRBV3-1/TRBV3-2|TRBJ2-3|-|-
TGTGCCAGCAGCCAAGATTGGGGGGGGCTTGCGCAGTATTTT
CASSQDWGGLAQYF
>TRBV7-2|TRBJ1-3|-|-
TGTGCCAGCAGCTTCATTGGGGCCTCTGGAAACACCATATATTTT
CASSFIGASGNTIYF
>TRBV9|TRBJ1-3|-|-
TGTGCCAGCAGCGTAGTAGCGGACAACTCTGGAAACACCATATATTTT
CASSVVADNSGNTIYF
>TRBV9|TRBJ1-1|-|-
TGTGCCAGCAGCGTAGATCGAGACACTGAAGCTTTCTTT
CASSVDRDTEAFF
>TRBV19|TRBJ1-2|-|TRBD1
TGTGCCAGTAACTGGAGGGACAGCCCCTCCTATGGCTACACCTTC
CASNWRDSPSYGYTF
>TRBV19|TRBJ1-4|-|-
TGTGCCAGTCGGACAGTGGATGAAAAACTGTTTTTT
CASRTVDEKLFF
>TRBV6-1|TRBJ1-2|-|-
TGTGCCAGCAGTTCGACCGGGACTCCTGCGGGCTACACCTTC
CASSSTGTPAGYTF
>TRBV19|TRBJ1-2|-|-
TGTGCCAGTCGGGGGAGAGGATCCAGCGGTGGCTACACCTTC
CASRGRGSSGGYTF